Presented here are 2 T cell receptor beta chains from one specimen sequenced in a study of post-analysis software for immune sequencing data. TCR beta libraries were prepared from cDNA with unique molecular identifiers. A single record per CDR3 protein comes from TCRdb applying MiXCR to the PCR reads. The sample records roughly 800,000 distinct CDR3 sequences, roughly 46% being singletons. Antigens for these TCRs are unknown. Study-level results: The study found TRBV5-6, TRBV5-1 and TRBV20-1 among 4 or 5 TRBV segments more frequent in patients than controls.

Sequenced sample: blood. These receptors were collected from a girl under 18 with multiple sclerosis.

The V call is TRBV10-3, the J call TRBJ2-5, with 8 bases fitting TRBD1. The V gene end was trimmed by 9 bases and the J gene end by 1 base; junction bases not matched to a gene: 4. CDR1 and CDR2 (germline): ENHRY, SYGVKD. The CDR3 loop spans 13 amino acids. The CDR3 sequence is CAMSQGAQETQYF. The CDR3 nucleotides read TGTGCCATGTCCCAGGGGGCCCAAGAGACCCAGTACTTC.

V is TRBV20-1 and J is TRBJ1-6; tentatively, D is TRBD1 (5 bases). V lost 1 base to trimming and J lost 7 bases, with 11 bases between them. CDR3 length equals 14 residues. The V gene's germline CDR1 is DFQATT and CDR2 SNEGSKA (reference sequence). CDR3 DNA sequence: TGCAGTGCTAGAGCAACAGGCTGGAATTCACCCCTCCACTTT. This codes for CSARATGWNSPLHF.